Listed below are T cell receptor beta chains from one sample, sequenced in a study of OX40 agonist ivuxolimab in advanced cancers. TCRdb's table, derived via immunoSEQ multiplex PCR, lists solely in-frame clones and lacks some. The table records 17,000 or so clones, about nine tenths of them present only once. Material: CD4+ or CD8+ T cells sorted from blood, obtained in a trial of the OX40 agonist ivuxolimab. Receptors were obtained from an adult with an advanced solid tumor such as melanoma, head and neck, liver or kidney cancer. The conserved cysteine and the conserved F or W are not part of the CDR3 here.

v_call	j_call	cdr3_aa
TRBV27	TRBJ2-7	ASSLLAGDVPYEQY
TRBV28	TRBJ1-1	ASSTLPSLGPNTEAF
TRBV19	TRBJ1-2	ASSTGGWYGYT
TRBV16	TRBJ2-2	ASSPLGGSGELF
TRBV6-6	TRBJ1-4	ASSPGGTNEKLF
TRBV6-1	TRBJ2-5	ATTGARTQY
TRBV9	TRBJ2-7	ASSPSFSGRMDEQY
TRBV15	TRBJ1-5	ATSGTGGNQPQH
TRBV5-1	TRBJ1-5	ASSLEASGQPQH
TRBV6-1	TRBJ2-7	ATPPPGGPYYEQY
TRBV18	TRBJ2-1	ASSPPRASGGGNEQF
TRBV29-1	TRBJ2-5	SVGVDGKGETQY
TRBV30	TRBJ2-5	AWAVGGQETQY
TRBV11-2	TRBJ2-1	ASSWTSGTYNEQF
TRBV27	TRBJ2-3	SAGTFNTDTQY
TRBV15	TRBJ2-7	ATSTWGAEQY
TRBV4-1	TRBJ2-3	ASSQDPVVTDTQY
TRBV27	TRBJ1-1	ASSLYQGLGTEAF
TRBV11-2	TRBJ1-1	ASSRTANTEAF
TRBV7-2	TRBJ2-7	ASSLFSSGTGEQY
TRBV4-1	TRBJ2-1	ASSQDGLREDEQF
TRBV15	TRBJ2-3	ATSPSGRPDTQY
TRBV27	TRBJ1-6	ASSPNTLSSYNSPLH
TRBV11-2	TRBJ2-7	ASSPGTGSDEQY
TRBV6-1	TRBJ1-5	ASSESASGDQPQH
TRBV9	TRBJ2-2	ASSLSGGNTGELF
TRBV5-1	TRBJ1-2	ASSLPPGAPANYGYT
TRBV15	TRBJ1-5	ATSSRRGSNQPQH
TRBV19	TRBJ1-1	ASTHPTGGTEAF
TRBV29-1	TRBJ2-5	SVPWDGYQETQY
TRBV7-9	TRBJ1-4	ASSSLTGDNEKLF
TRBV15	TRBJ1-2	ATSRVVLSGAGYT
TRBV7-9	TRBJ2-2	ASRILQETSAGELF
TRBV13	TRBJ1-5	ASSFGAPGAGQPQH
TRBV30	TRBJ2-3	ACVGGTATHHSTDTQY
TRBV19	TRBJ2-7	ASSIGEGGIYEQY
TRBV4-2	TRBJ2-1	ASSQESGRLGEQF
TRBV6-1	TRBJ1-1	ASSEVPSPGDEAF